These 23 T cell receptor beta chains were all obtained from the same sample, sequenced in a study of early T cells in non-severe SARS-CoV-2 infection. TCRdb reprocessed the 5' RACE reads with MiXCR, giving one entry per CDR3 protein. The sample carries about 81,000 distinct CDR3 sequences, 5.5% to 7.5% recorded once. The specimen was whole blood. These receptor sequences come from an adult who was a healthcare worker with PCR-confirmed SARS-CoV-2 infection or an uninfected control (not recorded which).

This clonotype was detected ten times or more. The rearrangement links TRBV19 to TRBJ1-4; D call uncertain. V lost 3 bases and J 10 bases, leaving 15 bases between the germline ends. The germline gives CDR1 LNHDA, CDR2 SQIVND (reference sequence). The CDR3 has 14 amino acids. The CDR3 nucleotides read TGTGCCAGTAGTATTGGTACAGCCGAGGGAAAACTGTTTTTT. Protein: CASSIGTAEGKLFF.

V and J are TRBV4-3 and TRBJ2-2; D may match TRBD1 or TRBD2 (5 bases each). Trimming left V 0 bases short and J 4 bases short, with 15 bases between. The germline gives CDR1 LGHNA, CDR2 YSLEER. The CDR3 is 17 amino acids. The CDR3 spells CASSQESRDRSTGELFF. CDR3 in DNA: TGCGCCAGCAGCCAAGAGAGTCGGGACCGAAGCACCGGGGAGCTGTTTTTT.

At least ten counts were recorded for this clonotype. This chain uses TRBV12-3 or TRBV12-4 with TRBJ2-7; D possibly matches TRBD1 or TRBD2 (5 bases each). The CDR3 is 15 residues long. Trimming shortened V by 3 bases and J by 3 bases, and 15 bases separated the two germline ends. The CDR3 region has the DNA TGTGCCAGCAGTTTGGCGTCGGGACCCAACTACGAGCAGTACTTC. Translating gives CASSLASGPNYEQYF.

The chain is built from TRBV18 and TRBJ2-5; 8 bases map to TRBD1. The germline gives CDR1 KGHSH, CDR2 LQKENI. V dropped 1 base and J dropped 4; count of bases not matched to a gene: 5. The CDR3 is made up of 15 amino acids. This CDR3 reads CASSPHRTGLETQYF. The CDR3 coding sequence is TGTGCCAGCTCACCACACCGGACAGGGCTAGAGACCCAGTACTTC. Full variable domain (remainder filled in from reference TRBV18 and TRBJ2-5): NAGVMQNPRHLVRRRGQEARLRCSPMKGHSHVYWYRQLPEEGLKFMVYLQKENIIDESGMPKERFSAEFPKEGPSILRIQQVVRGDSAAYFCASSPHRTGLETQYFGPGTRLLVL.

The V gene is TRBV12-3 or TRBV12-4, the J gene TRBJ2-3; D perhaps matches TRBD1 (6 bases). This CDR3 has 14 residues. Trimming removed 6 bases at V and 5 bases at J, with 15 bases between. The CDR3: CASRLKGVGDTQYF. The CDR3 bases are TGTGCCAGCAGACTCAAGGGGGTTGGAGATACGCAGTATTTT.

This clonotype was recorded many times. V usage is TRBV6-5 and J usage is TRBJ2-3; 8 bases are a match to TRBD2. V dropped 8 bases and J dropped 5; count of bases not matched to a gene: 12. Germline V gene sequence: CDR1 MNHEY, CDR2 SVGAGI. This CDR3 comprises 15 residues. The CDR3 nucleotides read TGTGCCAGCGGGCTAAGCGGGAGCGGGGGAGATACGCAGTATTTT. Its translation is CASGLSGSGGDTQYF.

This clonotype was seen repeatedly, ten times or more. The chain employs TRBV7-2 and TRBJ1-6, with D unresolved. The CDR3 has 15 residues. Germline lookup yields CDR1 SGHTA and CDR2 FQGNSA. V lost 1 base to trimming and J lost 0 bases, with 4 bases between them. CDR3 sequence: CASSLGSSYNSPLHF. The CDR3 DNA follows: TGTGCCAGCAGCTTAGGCAGCTCCTATAATTCACCCCTCCACTTT.

The sample holds many counts of this clonotype. The rearrangement uses TRBV6-5 and TRBJ1-6; D not resolved. The CDR3 consists of 14 residues. V was pared by 0 bases and J by 12 bases, with 12 bases between. Per the germline V gene, CDR1 is MNHEY and CDR2 is SVGAGI. In nucleotides, the CDR3 is TGTGCCAGCAGTTACTCGACCGGGTTTCGACCCCTCCACTTT. Translating gives CASSYSTGFRPLHF.

This clonotype has ten or more counts. The chain has TRBV6-6 and TRBJ1-3, with a weak D call TRBD1 (5 bases). In germline, CDR1 is MNHNY, CDR2 SVGAGI (reference sequence). The germline V and J ends were trimmed by 0 bases and 4 bases, with 13 bases remaining between them. The CDR3 covers 16 residues. The CDR3 DNA follows: TGTGCCAGCAGTTACTCCCAGGGTGTTTCAGGAAACACCATATATTTT. Translation gives CASSYSQGVSGNTIYF.

This clonotype was seen many times. The V gene is TRBV29-1, the J gene TRBJ1-2; unclear D gene. V was trimmed by 1 base and J by 4 bases, leaving 4 bases between them. This CDR3 is built from 11 residues. The V gene's germline CDR1 is SQVTM and CDR2 ANQGSEA. The CDR3 coding sequence is TGCAGCGTTGAAGTTGTCTATGGCTACACCTTC. Translated, it gives CSVEVVYGYTF.

The V gene is TRBV12-3 or TRBV12-4, the J gene TRBJ2-3; 7 bases match TRBD2. V was clipped by 10 bases and J by 2 bases; unmatched bases: 6. There are 13 residues in the CDR3. The CDR3 DNA reads as TGTGCCATCCTAGCGGCTTCCACAGATACGCAGTATTTT. This codes for CAILAASTDTQYF.

This clonotype was detected a few times. The J gene is TRBJ1-2, the V gene TRBV7-2; a weak D match, TRBD1 (5 bases). Trimming left V 2 bases short and J 7 bases short, with 11 bases between. CDR3 size: 13 residues. Germline-derived CDR1 and CDR2 are SGHTA and FQGNSA. The CDR3 DNA sequence: TGTGCCAGCAGCTTACTAGGGGCTGGTGGCTACACCTTC. It yields the protein CASSLLGAGGYTF.

This clonotype was counted a few times. The chain links TRBV18 to TRBJ2-3; no reliable D call. Germline lookup yields CDR1 KGHSH and CDR2 LQKENI. V was pared by 3 bases and J by 2 bases, with 6 bases between. This CDR3 has 13 amino acids. The CDR3 sequence is CASSPAVTDTQYF. The CDR3 DNA reads TGTGCCAGCTCACCCGCGGTCACAGATACGCAGTATTTT. The whole variable domain, remainder taken from reference TRBV18 and TRBJ2-3, is NAGVMQNPRHLVRRRGQEARLRCSPMKGHSHVYWYRQLPEEGLKFMVYLQKENIIDESGMPKERFSAEFPKEGPSILRIQQVVRGDSAAYFCASSPAVTDTQYFGPGTRLTVL.

The genes are TRBV27 and TRBJ1-5; the D is unclear. The CDR3 consists of 13 residues. V was trimmed by 5 bases and J by 6 bases, leaving 11 bases between them. CDR1 is MNHEY and CDR2 is SMNVEV in the germline V gene (reference sequence). The CDR3 DNA reads TGTGCCAGCAGTGCTAGGCCAAGTCAGCCCCAGCATTTT. Its protein product is CASSARPSQPQHF.

This clonotype showed up just a few times. This chain uses TRBV11-2 with TRBJ2-1; 7 bases fit TRBD2. Per the germline V gene, CDR1 is SGHAT and CDR2 is FQNNGV. CDR3 length: 16 amino acids. V lost 1 base and J lost 8; bases outside the gene matches: 11. The CDR3 sequence is CASSLGPTRGGDEQFF. The CDR3 nucleotides read TGTGCCAGCAGCTTAGGCCCCACTAGGGGAGGGGATGAGCAGTTCTTC.

This clonotype was counted at least ten times. The rearrangement joins TRBV27 to TRBJ2-1; 13 bases agree with TRBD2. With 10 bases clipped from V and 9 bases from J, the junction kept 6 bases outside the gene matches. Germline V lookup: CDR1 MNHEY, CDR2 SMNVEV (reference sequence). The CDR3 has 13 residues. CDR3 in DNA: TGTGCCACCTCGGGACTAGCGGGGCGTGAGCAGTTCTTC. The encoded protein is CATSGLAGREQFF.

Many counts were recorded for this clonotype. The DNA for the CDR3 is TGTGCCAGCAGCCTCTGGACGGTCCCGTACTTC. Its protein is CASSLWTVPYF. The chain recombines TRBV7-2 with TRBJ2-7; D uncertain. The CDR3 sequence is 11 residues long. V was clipped by 5 bases and J by 12 bases, with 14 bases between them. Germline V gene lookup returns CDR1 SGHTA and CDR2 FQGNSA.

This clonotype was counted ten times or more. The chain carries TRBV5-4 and TRBJ2-7, with D maybe TRBD1 (6 bases). V lost 8 bases and J lost 3, with 12 bases in between. The CDR3 extends over 12 amino acids. Germline values: CDR1 SGHNT, CDR2 YYREEE (reference sequence). In DNA form, the CDR3 reads TGTGCCAGGACAGGAGTGGGCTACGAGCAGTACTTC. It specifies CARTGVGYEQYF.

This clonotype was seen repeatedly, ten times or more. The rearrangement uses TRBV19 and TRBJ2-4; 7 bases align to TRBD1. V lost 3 bases to trimming and J lost 13 bases; unmatched junction nucleotides: 6. The CDR3 contains 12 residues. Germline CDR1 LNHDA, CDR2 SQIVND (reference sequence). CDR3 sequence reads: CASSIGQAAQYF. CDR3 nucleotides: TGTGCCAGTAGTATTGGACAGGCCGCGCAGTACTTC.

The sample holds a few counts of this clonotype. V usage is TRBV28 and J usage is TRBJ1-6, with TRBD1 identical over 10 bases. The CDR3 contains 17 residues. Germline assignment: CDR1 MDHEN and CDR2 SYDVKM. The trim removed 4 bases at V and 10 bases at J, leaving 13 bases unmatched. In DNA form, the CDR3 reads TGTGCCAGCAGTTCCTCCTGGGACAGGGGTTATCGATCACCCCTCCACTTT. Translated: CASSSSWDRGYRSPLHF.

The rearrangement joins TRBV27 to TRBJ2-7, with 9 nucleotides matching TRBD1. The CDR3 runs 15 residues. Trimming at V came to 0 bases and at J to 2 bases, leaving 2 bases not matched to a gene. The germline gives CDR1 MNHEY, CDR2 SMNVEV (reference sequence). The DNA of the CDR3 is TGTGCCAGCAGTTTATCCCGGACAGGGGCCTACGAGCAGTACTTC. Protein product: CASSLSRTGAYEQYF.

This clonotype was counted many times. V is TRBV5-1 and J is TRBJ2-1; TRBD2 might be the D (5 bases). Germline values: CDR1 SGHRS, CDR2 YFSETQ. V was pared by 0 bases and J by 10 bases, with 8 bases between. This CDR3 spans 12 amino acids. The CDR3 DNA sequence: TGCGCCAGCAGCTTGGAGCGGACGGAGCAGTTCTTC. Its protein is CASSLERTEQFF.

This clonotype was counted many times. V gene TRBV2 combines with J gene TRBJ2-7, with D unclear. The CDR3 length is 14 residues. Germline CDR1 and CDR2: SNHLY and FYNNEI. V shed 0 bases and J shed 1 base, with 7 bases lying between them. The CDR3 DNA is TGTGCCAGCAGTGAAGCAGTGTCTTCCTACGAGCAGTACTTC. Protein product: CASSEAVSSYEQYF.